The following is a T cell receptor (beta chain) sequence with its context. Its antigen is currently not known. Base qualities are missing; no much larger clone stands one base away. This sample is part of a study of blood T cell repertoires in COVID-19 (dated by TCRdb to about 2020). About the investigation overall: Collaborator samples came from the United States, Italy and Spain and covered acute and convalescent phases of COVID-19. The repertoires were made available in a free public database intended to serve as a resource for research on the immune response to SARS-CoV-2. The prospective study material was composed of cDNA or gDNA derived from T cells, B-cell-depleted T cells, or PBMCs. The dataset comprised deeply sampled blood TCRbeta repertoires from subjects exposed to, actively infected with, or recovered from COVID-19. The samples were drawn from two sources: the first 160 participants of the ongoing ImmuneRACE study, and 1,200 or so subjects contributed by 6 global collaborators. The sample metadata nearly always contained a de-identified subject ID, COVID-19 status, age in years and sex. Where HLA class I and class II types were available, the types were taken from metadata supplied by the sample provider, not from assay-based typing.

At one collaborating source in Seattle, patients were enrolled during active infection and were followed longitudinally through the course of disease. Whole blood was collected in K2EDTA tubes by collaborating institutions according to the institutions' own protocols. For TCRbeta analysis, collaborators shipped samples as frozen whole blood, isolated PBMCs, or DNA extracted from either of those sample types. V and J lose 6 bases and 4 bases, and a span of 12 bases separates them. Measured from the cysteine to the phenylalanine, the CDR3 is 13 residues long. Only the CDR3 portion is preserved as DNA: 39 bases, with reading frame beginning at the first base. The immunoSEQ Assay, a bias-controlled multiplex PCR, was used to amplify TCRbeta CDR3 regions from genomic DNA. As for how the authors treated the data: Within the assay, amplification of reference gene primers was used to estimate how many nucleated cells each sample contained. To quantify the absolute abundance of each unique TCRbeta CDR3 rearrangement, sequence reads were collapsed and filtered. For each sample, productive Simpson clonality was calculated as the square root of Simpson's diversity index over productive rearrangements. Here the immuneACCESS table is served through TCRdb, limited to in-frame sequences with V and J called. Missing clones are a known gap in these copies; in checked studies unresolved V genes cover under half, and the rest lacks a known reason. Clone size and V and J calls were adopted from that table, with D and trimming inferred from the DNA. This sample has some 180,000 clones in its table, and about four fifths of those were observed once. Around 2.7% of the sample rests with the top ten.

What the work shows at the level of the full study, not this receptor alone: How much clinical and demographic metadata was included differed by source and by participant, and the metadata was provided uncurated.

The receptor's source is a woman of 80 years or more with COVID-19, enrolled during active disease. The rearranged segments are TRBV12-3 or TRBV12-4 and TRBJ1-1; the D gene is possibly TRBD1, with 5 bases matching. Sequences were obtained from peripheral blood. The CDR3 corresponds to CASSLQVPTEAFF. The DNA sequence is TGTGCCAGCAGCCTACAGGTTCCCACTGAAGCTTTCTTT.